The rows below give T cell receptor beta chains drawn from one sample of a study of technical replicates of blood from several donors. Sequenced by immunoSEQ multiplex PCR; TCRdb stores in-frame clones only, minus some. The profile shows around 81,000 clones, roughly four fifths of them singletons. Sequenced material: PBMCs. These receptors came from a human donor in good health. Some clones in this sample may be carry-over from other donors' samples. Both conserved end residues are part of each CDR3. D genes are given only for firm matches. The size field is filled for only some rows; it gives once, few, many or a size class.

>TRBV7-2|TRBJ1-3|14|NA|NA
TGTGCCAGCAGCGGGCCTCTTCCCGGAAACACCATATATTTT
CASSGPLPGNTIYF
>TRBV6-1|TRBJ1-2|14|NA|TRBD1
TGTGCCACCACCCGGGACAGGGATGTGTTTGGCTACACCTTC
CATTRDRDVFGYTF
>TRBV6-6|TRBJ1-2|13|NA|TRBD1
TGTGCCAGCAGTGGACAGGGCTACTATGGCTACACCTTC
CASSGQGYYGYTF
>TRBV2|TRBJ1-3|12|few|NA
TGTGCCAGCAGTGTCCGGGGAAACACCATATATTTT
CASSVRGNTIYF
>TRBV25-1|TRBJ1-1|12|few|NA
TGTGCCAGCAGTGATCCGGGGAGGGAAGCTTTCTTT
CASSDPGREAFF
>TRBV2|TRBJ2-3|15|NA|TRBD2
TGTGCCAGCAGCACCACTAGCGGGAGAGAGGATACGCAGTATTTT
CASSTTSGREDTQYF
>TRBV4-1|TRBJ1-3|17|NA|TRBD1
TGCGCCAGCAGCCAAGGGATGAACAGGGGATCTGGAAACACCATATATTTT
CASSQGMNRGSGNTIYF
>TRBV15|TRBJ2-3|15|NA|TRBD1
TGTGCCACCAGCAGAGACCCTACAGGGGTAGATACGCAGTATTTT
CATSRDPTGVDTQYF
>TRBV7-3|TRBJ1-4|17|NA|TRBD1
TGTGCCAGCAGCCTGGACAGGGGGACCGTTGGGTATGAAAAACTGTTTTTT
CASSLDRGTVGYEKLFF
>TRBV10-3|TRBJ1-2|16|NA|TRBD1
TGTGCCATCAGTGACAACGGACAGGGGGCTGGCTATGGCTACACCTTC
CAISDNGQGAGYGYTF
>TRBV6-1|TRBJ2-6|17|NA|NA
TGTGCCAGCAGTGAAGACCAGAGGGCTTCTGGGGCCAACGTCCTGACTTTC
CASSEDQRASGANVLTF
>TRBV5-1|TRBJ2-2|16|few|TRBD2
TGCGCCAGCAGCGCTCCGGGACTAGCGGGAGCCGGGGAGCTGTTTTTT
CASSAPGLAGAGELFF
>TRBV2|TRBJ2-3|16|NA|TRBD2
TGTGCCAGCAGTGAAGCGCTCCGATGCGGGGGAGATACGCAGTATTTT
CASSEALRCGGDTQYF
>TRBV2|TRBJ2-7|16|NA|TRBD2
TGTGCCAGCAGTGATCTGACTAGCGGGGGAGCCTACGAGCAGTACTTC
CASSDLTSGGAYEQYF
>TRBV27|TRBJ1-4|15|NA|TRBD1
TGTGCCAGCAGGCTCATACAGGGGAAGGATGAAAAACTGTTTTTT
CASRLIQGKDEKLFF
>TRBV4-1|TRBJ2-1|16|NA|TRBD2
TGCGCCAGCAGCCAAGAGGGCGGGGGGTACTACAATGAGCAGTTCTTC
CASSQEGGGYYNEQFF
>TRBV25-1|TRBJ1-2|16|NA|NA
TGTGCCAGCAGTGAACCCGGGGGGGGGTTATCCTATGGCTACACCTTC
CASSEPGGGLSYGYTF
>TRBV14|TRBJ2-4|14|NA|TRBD1
TGTGCCAGCAGCCTGGACAGGGGGTCCCGCATTCAGTACTTC
CASSLDRGSRIQYF
>TRBV11-2|TRBJ2-1|15|NA|TRBD2
TGTGCCAGCAGCTTAGTGACTAGCGACTACAATGAGCAGTTCTTC
CASSLVTSDYNEQFF
>TRBV9|TRBJ2-7|14|NA|NA
TGTGCCAGCAGCGTAGGGGACAATTCCTACGAGCAGTACTTC
CASSVGDNSYEQYF
>TRBV7-3|TRBJ2-1|13|once|TRBD2
TGTGCCAGCAGGAGTAGCGGGGATAATGAGCAGTTCTTC
CASRSSGDNEQFF
>TRBV29-1|TRBJ2-1|13|NA|NA
TGCAGCGTGGAAGATCAGGGAATCGGTGAGCAGTTCTTC
CSVEDQGIGEQFF
>TRBV6-5|TRBJ2-7|14|NA|TRBD1
TGTGCCAGCAGTTGGACAGGGAACGGCTACGAGCAGTACTTC
CASSWTGNGYEQYF
>TRBV28|TRBJ1-2|17|NA|TRBD1
TGTGCCAGCAGACATAACGCGGGGATGACAGGGGGCTATGGCTACACCTTC
CASRHNAGMTGGYGYTF
>TRBV7-3|TRBJ2-3|16|once|TRBD2
TGTGCCAGCAGGAGACCCGGGACTAGCGCAGGAGATACGCAGTATTTT
CASRRPGTSAGDTQYF
>TRBV27|TRBJ2-1|13|NA|NA
TGTGCCAGCAGTTTATCCCAGAACAATGAGCAGTTCTTC
CASSLSQNNEQFF
>TRBV25-1|TRBJ1-1|13|NA|NA
TGTGCCAGCAGTGACAGGGTGAACACTGAAGCTTTCTTT
CASSDRVNTEAFF
>TRBV29-1|TRBJ2-7|13|NA|NA
TGCAGCGTTGGACAGGTGTCCTCCTACGAGCAGTACTTC
CSVGQVSSYEQYF
>TRBV30|TRBJ1-2|14|NA|TRBD1
TGTGCCTGGGGGACAGGAACAGCTAACTATGGCTACACCTTC
CAWGTGTANYGYTF